This T cell receptor (beta chain) derives from a study of blood T cell repertoires in COVID-19. Study-wide background: Samples taken during acute and convalescent COVID-19 were collected in the United States, Italy and Spain.

Repertoires were generated with immunoSEQ multiplex PCR, while TCRdb's copy carries only in-frame clones and drops some. The sample yields approximately 97,000 clones, approximately 86% seen once. Germline CDR1 LNHDA, CDR2 SQIVND (reference sequence). The CDR3 spans 14 residues. The V and J ends lost 4 bases and 9 bases, in that order; junction bases with no gene match: 12. This clone was recorded only once. The chain links TRBV19 to TRBJ2-7, with 7 bases aligning to TRBD1. Sequencing was done on a sample of peripheral blood. This receptor was taken from a man between 45 and 60 years old with COVID-19, enrolled during active disease. The CDR3 loop is CASSTGQDLRAQYF. The CDR3, as DNA: TGTGCCAGTAGTACCGGACAGGATCTACGCGCGCAGTACTTC.